One and the same sample provided the 8 T cell receptor beta chains below, sequenced in a study of T-cell memory formation after mild COVID-19 (dated by TCRdb to the early 2020s). Receptor libraries were prepared by 5' RACE. Sequenced using an Illumina NovaSeq 6000. TCRdb cleaned the public reads at Q25 with fastp, built clones with MiXCR and kept in-frame beta chains. Rows with one shared CDR3 protein collapse into an entry with the most common genes and DNA. This sample lists some 600,000 distinct CDR3 sequences; about 18% were detected once. The ten largest clonotypes hold about 7.4% of the sample. The sample consisted of PBMCs or a T cell subset sorted from them (not recorded which). All receptors derive from an adult woman who had mild COVID-19 (a few samples of this study predate the infection). The sample titles of this study are shuffled in the database, so cell type and time point are left out; the donor was told from shared clones.

This clonotype was counted between two and nine times. The J gene is TRBJ2-1, the V gene TRBV6-2 or TRBV6-3; D may be TRBD2 (5 bases). V lost 2 bases and J 10 bases, leaving 12 bases between the germline ends. This CDR3 spans 13 amino acids. From germline, CDR1 is MNHEY and CDR2 SVGEGT. The CDR3 loop is CASSYPGIREQFF. The CDR3 region has the DNA TGTGCCAGCAGTTACCCGGGGATAAGGGAGCAGTTCTTC.

The table lists this clonotype with a few counts. The chain uses TRBV24-1 and TRBJ2-1, with 7 bases that match TRBD2. Trimming took 0 bases from V and 1 from J; bases not matched to a gene: 2. The CDR3 covers 16 residues. Germline CDR1 and CDR2: KGHDR and SFDVKD. The CDR3 spells CATSDLTSASYNEQFF. DNA for the CDR3: TGTGCCACCAGTGATTTGACTAGCGCTTCCTACAATGAGCAGTTCTTC.

V usage is TRBV7-2 and J usage is TRBJ2-1, with no clear D. The CDR3 is 14 amino acids. V was clipped by 6 bases and J by 0 bases, with 9 bases between them. Per the germline V gene, CDR1 is SGHTA and CDR2 is FQGNSA. CDR3 coding DNA: TGTGCCAGCAGGCCCTCGAGCTCCTACAATGAGCAGTTCTTC. It translates to CASRPSSSYNEQFF.

The chain joins TRBV21-1 to TRBJ2-4; the D call TRBD1 from the table was never checked on the DNA. TRBV21-1 counts as a pseudogene. The CDR3 is 13 amino acids. The CDR3 reads CASRWTSAGIQYF. CDR3 nucleotides: TGTGCCAGCAGGTGGACATCGGCAGGCATTCAGTACTTC.

This chain uses TRBV6-5 with TRBJ1-2; TRBD1 matches 7 bases. CDR1 is MNHEY, CDR2 SVGAGI, per germline. The J segment lost 2 bases and the V segment lost 6 bases, leaving 6 bases of the junction unmatched. This CDR3 contains 14 residues. In nucleotides, the CDR3 is TGTGCCAGCAGAATCTCGACAGGGAACTATGGCTACACCTTC. Protein: CASRISTGNYGYTF.

The J gene is TRBJ2-5, the V gene TRBV5-6; D unclear. Germline values: CDR1 SGHDT, CDR2 YYEEEE. Trimming took 3 bases from V and 0 from J, leaving 15 bases between them. This CDR3 spans 16 amino acids. The CDR3 bases are TGTGCCAGCAGCTCTACGCGTTCGATGTACCAAGAGACCCAGTACTTC. This translates into CASSSTRSMYQETQYF. The entire variable domain, with the rest obtained from reference TRBV5-6 and TRBJ2-5, is as follows: DAGVTQSPTHLIKTRGQQVTLRCSPKSGHDTVSWYQQALGQGPQFIFQYYEEEERQRGNFPDRFSGHQFPNYSSELNVNALLLGDSALYLCASSSTRSMYQETQYFGPGTRLLVL.

This clonotype has at least ten counts. The CDR3 coding sequence is TGCAGTGCTAGAGACAAAACAGGGTTCACCTATGGCTACACCTTC. Protein product: CSARDKTGFTYGYTF. V and J are TRBV20-1 and TRBJ1-2; D possibly corresponds to TRBD1 (6 bases). Trimming left V 0 bases short and J 4 bases short, with 15 bases between. Germline loops: CDR1 DFQATT, CDR2 SNEGSKA (reference sequence). The CDR3 consists of 15 residues.

CDR3 nucleotide sequence: TGTGCCAGCAGCGACCAGGGACAGGGAGATCAGCCCCAGCATTTT. Translated: CASSDQGQGDQPQHF. This chain links TRBV12-3 or TRBV12-4 with TRBJ1-5, with 9 nucleotides matching TRBD1. V gave up 6 bases and J gave up 5 bases; unmatched junction bases: 8. The CDR3 is 15 residues long.